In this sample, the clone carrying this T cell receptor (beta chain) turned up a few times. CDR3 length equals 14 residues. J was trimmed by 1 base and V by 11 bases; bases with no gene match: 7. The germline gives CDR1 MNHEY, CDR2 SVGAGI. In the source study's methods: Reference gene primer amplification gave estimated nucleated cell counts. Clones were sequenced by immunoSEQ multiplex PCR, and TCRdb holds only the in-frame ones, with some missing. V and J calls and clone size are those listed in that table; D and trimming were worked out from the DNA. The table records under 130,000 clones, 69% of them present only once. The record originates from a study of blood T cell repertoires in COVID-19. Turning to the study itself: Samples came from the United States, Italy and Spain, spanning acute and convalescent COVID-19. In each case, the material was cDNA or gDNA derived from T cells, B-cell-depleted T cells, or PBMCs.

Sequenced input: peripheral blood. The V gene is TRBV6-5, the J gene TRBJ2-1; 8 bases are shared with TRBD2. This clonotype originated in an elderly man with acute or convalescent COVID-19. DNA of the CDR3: TGTGCCTCGAACGTAGCGGGATCCTACAATGAGCAGTTCTTC. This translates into CASNVAGSYNEQFF.